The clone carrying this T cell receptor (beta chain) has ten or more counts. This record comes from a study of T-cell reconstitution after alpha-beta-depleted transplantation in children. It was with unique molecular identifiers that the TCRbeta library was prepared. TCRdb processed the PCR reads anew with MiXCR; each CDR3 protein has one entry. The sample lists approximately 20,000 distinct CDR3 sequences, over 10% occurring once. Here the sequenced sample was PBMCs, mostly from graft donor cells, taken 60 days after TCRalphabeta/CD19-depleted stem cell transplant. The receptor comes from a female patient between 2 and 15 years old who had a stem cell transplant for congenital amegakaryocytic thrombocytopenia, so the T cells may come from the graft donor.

DNA of the CDR3: TGTGCCAGCAGCCAAGGGACTAGCGGATTCTACGAGCAGTACTTC. Translation: CASSQGTSGFYEQYF. J is TRBJ2-7 and V is TRBV14; 10 positions match TRBD2. V dropped 1 base and J dropped 3; count of bases not matched to a gene: 3. The CDR3 length is 15 residues. Per germline, CDR1 SGHDN and CDR2 FVKESK.